These T cell receptor beta chains were read from a single sample in a study of blood T cell repertoires in COVID-19. Produced via immunoSEQ multiplex PCR; TCRdb's table is partial and in-frame only. Of 300,000 to 400,000 clones in the sample, 91% are singletons; the top ten hold 2.5% to 4%. The sequenced sample consisted of peripheral blood. The receptors were gathered from a young woman who had recovered from COVID-19. Both conserved end residues are part of each CDR3. The D gene is left open where the match is weak. Clone size is shown for a subset of rows, as once, few, many or a class of expanded clone.

CDR3	DNA	V	J	size	D
CASEGETGENSPLHF	TGTGCCAGCGAGGGGGAGACAGGGGAAAATTCACCCCTCCACTTT	TRBV11-3	TRBJ1-6	few	TRBD1
CASSGASTNEKLFF	TGTGCCAGCAGTGGGGCTTCAACTAATGAAAAACTGTTTTTT	TRBV25-1	TRBJ1-4	-	-
CASSQGGSGNTIYF	TGTGCCAGCAGTCAAGGGGGCTCTGGAAACACCATATATTTT	TRBV25-1	TRBJ1-3	-	-
CASSLKPGGYGYTF	TGTGCCAGCTCCCTCAAGCCGGGGGGATATGGCTACACCTTC	TRBV5-4	TRBJ1-2	-	-
CASSPGQVYGYTF	TGTGCCAGCAGCCCTGGACAGGTCTATGGCTACACCTTC	TRBV6-6	TRBJ1-2	-	TRBD1
CASSGERDEQFF	TGTGCCAGCAGCGGTGAACGGGATGAGCAGTTCTTC	TRBV5-6	TRBJ2-1	-	-
CASSDTREAMGETQYF	TGTGCCAGCAGTGATACGCGGGAGGCCATGGGCGAGACCCAGTACTTC	TRBV2	TRBJ2-5	-	TRBD2
CASSPRRVQGPMNTEAFF	TGTGCCAGCAGCCCACGTAGAGTTCAGGGGCCAATGAACACTGAAGCTTTCTTT	TRBV7-8	TRBJ1-1	-	-
CASSLGQGANYGYTF	TGTGCCAGCAGCTTAGGCCAGGGCGCAAACTATGGCTACACCTTC	TRBV7-2	TRBJ1-2	-	-
CASSAETGSYGYTF	TGTGCCAGCAGTGCTGAGACAGGTAGCTATGGCTACACCTTC	TRBV6-4	TRBJ1-2	-	-
CASSQGANYGYTF	TGTGCCAGCAGCCAGGGAGCTAACTATGGCTACACCTTC	TRBV14	TRBJ1-2	few	-
CASSLASGQGGYTF	TGTGCCAGCAGCTTAGCCTCGGGACAGGGAGGCTACACCTTC	TRBV7-9	TRBJ1-2	-	TRBD1
CASSLEGGVYEQFF	TGTGCCAGCAGCTTGGAAGGCGGGGTCTATGAGCAGTTCTTC	TRBV5-6	TRBJ2-1	-	-
CASSPWEGGLEFF	TGTGCCAGCAGCCCGTGGGAGGGAGGACTTGAGTTCTTC	TRBV7-9	TRBJ2-1	few	TRBD2
CASTEMGLPGQTIYGYTF	TGTGCCAGCACCGAGATGGGGTTGCCGGGACAGACTATCTATGGCTACACCTTC	TRBV21-1	TRBJ1-2	once	-
CASSFISEGGEQFF	TGTGCCAGCAGCTTTATTTCGGAAGGAGGTGAGCAGTTCTTC	TRBV7-9	TRBJ2-1	-	-
CASSVAGTTSYNEQFF	TGTGCCAGCAGCGTAGCTGGGACTACCTCCTACAATGAGCAGTTCTTC	TRBV9	TRBJ2-1	once	TRBD2
CASSLERGQLVNEQFF	TGTGCCAGCAGCTTGGAAAGGGGCCAGCTTGTAAATGAGCAGTTCTTC	TRBV5-4	TRBJ2-1	-	-
CSAERGEKLFF	TGCAGTGCTGAACGAGGTGAAAAACTGTTTTTT	TRBV20-1	TRBJ1-4	-	-
CASSRDRGGAGELFF	TGTGCCAGCAGCCGTGACAGGGGAGGAGCCGGGGAGCTGTTTTTT	TRBV7-2	TRBJ2-2	-	TRBD1
CATSEGRAEDTQYF	TGTGCCACCAGTGAAGGCAGGGCGGAAGATACGCAGTATTTT	TRBV24-1	TRBJ2-3	-	-
CASSPGTGRTGELFF	TGTGCCAGCAGCCCAGGGACAGGGCGGACCGGGGAGCTGTTTTTT	TRBV5-8	TRBJ2-2	-	TRBD1
CASSRTGNGYTF	TGTGCCAGCAGCCGGACTGGGAATGGCTACACCTTC	TRBV6-2/TRBV6-3	TRBJ1-2	-	-
CASSTGVLNEQFF	TGTGCCAGTAGTACGGGGGTCCTCAATGAGCAGTTCTTC	TRBV19	TRBJ2-1	-	-
CASSLTGTGGYGYTF	TGTGCCAGCAGTTTGACCGGGACAGGGGGCTATGGCTACACCTTC	TRBV28	TRBJ1-2	once	TRBD1
CATSGERGHGYTF	TGTGCCACCAGTGGAGAAAGGGGGCATGGCTACACCTTC	TRBV24-1	TRBJ1-2	-	TRBD1
CASSDSVTSYNEQFF	TGTGCCAGCAGCGATAGCGTAACGTCCTACAATGAGCAGTTCTTC	TRBV7-9	TRBJ2-1	once	-
CANQRRAWNTEAFF	TGTGCCAATCAACGGCGGGCCTGGAACACTGAAGCTTTCTTT	TRBV30	TRBJ1-1	-	-
CASSARTSGGTDTQYF	TGTGCCAGCAGCGCGCGGACTAGCGGAGGGACAGATACGCAGTATTTT	TRBV9	TRBJ2-3	-	TRBD2
CASSRSSGDTQYF	TGTGCCAGCAGCCGGAGCAGTGGCGATACGCAGTATTTT	TRBV5-6	TRBJ2-3	-	-
CASSPGLAFNEQFF	TGTGCCAGCAGTCCTGGACTAGCCTTCAATGAGCAGTTCTTC	TRBV7-2	TRBJ2-1	-	TRBD2
CASSLEQGSGNTIYF	TGTGCCAGCAGTTTAGAGCAGGGCTCTGGAAACACCATATATTTT	TRBV28	TRBJ1-3	-	-
CASSPFAVRSRDNEQFF	TGTGCCAGCTCACCATTCGCAGTCCGATCGCGGGACAATGAGCAGTTCTTC	TRBV18	TRBJ2-1	-	-
CASSEAPGHSGDGYTF	TGTGCCAGCAGTGAAGCCCCGGGCCATAGCGGGGATGGCTACACCTTC	TRBV2	TRBJ1-2	-	-
CASRPFGSGRADTQYF	TGTGCCAGCAGACCATTTGGTAGCGGGAGGGCAGATACGCAGTATTTT	TRBV5-4	TRBJ2-3	-	TRBD2
CASSQEAGLAYGYTF	TGTGCCAGCAGCCAAGAAGCAGGGTTGGCCTATGGCTACACCTTC	TRBV14	TRBJ1-2	-	-
CASSVGTVLGNEQFF	TGTGCCAGCAGCGTAGGGACAGTTTTGGGTAATGAGCAGTTCTTC	TRBV9	TRBJ2-1	-	-
CALSDSSYGYTF	TGTGCCTTGTCAGACAGCTCCTATGGCTACACCTTC	TRBV30	TRBJ1-2	-	-
CASSPQRADNEQFF	TGTGCCAGCAGCCCTCAACGCGCGGACAATGAGCAGTTCTTC	TRBV3-1/TRBV3-2	TRBJ2-1	-	-
CASSYSGQGNSPLHF	TGTGCCAGCAGTTACTCCGGACAGGGAAATTCACCCCTCCACTTT	TRBV6-5	TRBJ1-6	-	TRBD1
CAWGGTSGKLNNEQFF	TGTGCCTGGGGAGGGACTAGCGGGAAATTAAACAATGAGCAGTTCTTC	TRBV30	TRBJ2-1	-	TRBD2